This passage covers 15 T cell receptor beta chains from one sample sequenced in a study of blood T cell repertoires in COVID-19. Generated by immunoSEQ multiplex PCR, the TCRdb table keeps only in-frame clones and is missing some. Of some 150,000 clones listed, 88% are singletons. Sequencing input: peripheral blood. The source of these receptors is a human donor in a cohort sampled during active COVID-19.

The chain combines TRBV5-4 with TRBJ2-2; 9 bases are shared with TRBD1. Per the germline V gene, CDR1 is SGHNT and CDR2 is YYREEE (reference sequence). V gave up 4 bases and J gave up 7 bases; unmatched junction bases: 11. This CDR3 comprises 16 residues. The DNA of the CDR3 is TGTGCCAGCAGCCTCCCGGACAGGGGCGGCGTCGGGGAGCTGTTTTTT. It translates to CASSLPDRGGVGELFF.

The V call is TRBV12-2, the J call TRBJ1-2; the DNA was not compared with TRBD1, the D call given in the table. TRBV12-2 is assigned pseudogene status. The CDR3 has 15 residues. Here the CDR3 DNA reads TGTGCAAGTCGCTTAGGAGGGGGACGCAACTATGGCTACACCTTC. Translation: CASRLGGGRNYGYTF.

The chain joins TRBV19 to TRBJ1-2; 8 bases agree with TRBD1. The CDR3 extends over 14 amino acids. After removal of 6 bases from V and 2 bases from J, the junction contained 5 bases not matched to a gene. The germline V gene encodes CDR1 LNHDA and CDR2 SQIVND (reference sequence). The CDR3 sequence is CASSWGQANYGYTF. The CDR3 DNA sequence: TGTGCCAGTAGCTGGGGACAGGCGAACTATGGCTACACCTTC.

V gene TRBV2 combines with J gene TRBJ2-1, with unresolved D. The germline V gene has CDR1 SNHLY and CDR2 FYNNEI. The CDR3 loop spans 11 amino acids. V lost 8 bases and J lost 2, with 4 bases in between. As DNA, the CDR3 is TGTGCCAGCCGGGCCTACAATGAGCAGTTCTTC. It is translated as CASRAYNEQFF.

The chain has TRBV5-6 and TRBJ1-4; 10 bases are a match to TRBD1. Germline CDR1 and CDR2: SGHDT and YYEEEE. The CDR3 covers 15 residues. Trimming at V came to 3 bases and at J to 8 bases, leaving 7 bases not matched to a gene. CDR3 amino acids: CASSSTGTGEEKLFF. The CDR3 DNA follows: TGTGCCAGCAGCTCCACCGGGACAGGGGAAGAAAAACTGTTTTTT.

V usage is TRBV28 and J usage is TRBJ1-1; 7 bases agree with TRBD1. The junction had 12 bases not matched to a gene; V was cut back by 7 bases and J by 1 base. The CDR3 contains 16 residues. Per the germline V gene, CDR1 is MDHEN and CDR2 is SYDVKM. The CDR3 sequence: CASTQGGWRANTEAFF. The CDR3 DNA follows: TGTGCCAGCACCCAGGGGGGATGGAGGGCGAACACTGAAGCTTTCTTT.

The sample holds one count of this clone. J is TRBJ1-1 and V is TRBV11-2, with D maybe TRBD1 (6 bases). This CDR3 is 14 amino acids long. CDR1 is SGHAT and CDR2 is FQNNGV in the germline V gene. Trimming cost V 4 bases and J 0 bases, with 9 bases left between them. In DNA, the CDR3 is TGTGCCAGCAGCTCGGGACAATTGAACACTGAAGCTTTCTTT. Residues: CASSSGQLNTEAFF.

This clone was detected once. The CDR3 sequence: CSARTGGRNQPQHF. CDR3 coding DNA: TGCAGCGCCCGGACAGGGGGGCGCAATCAGCCCCAGCATTTT. This chain links TRBV29-1 with TRBJ1-5, with 10 bases aligning to TRBD1. The CDR3 has 14 amino acids. V was pared by 7 bases and J by 2 bases, with 5 bases of the junction left unmatched. The V gene's germline CDR1 is SQVTM and CDR2 ANQGSEA.

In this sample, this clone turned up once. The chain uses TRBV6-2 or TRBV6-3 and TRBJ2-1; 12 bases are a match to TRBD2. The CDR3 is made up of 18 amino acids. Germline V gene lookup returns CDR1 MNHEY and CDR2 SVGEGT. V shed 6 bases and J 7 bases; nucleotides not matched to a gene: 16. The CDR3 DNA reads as TGTGCCAGCAGCATACTAGCGGGAGGTACCACGTTCTGGAATGAGCAGTTCTTC. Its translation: CASSILAGGTTFWNEQFF.

The CDR3 nucleotides are TGTGCCAGCAGTTACGAAGGACTAGCGGTCACAGATACGCAGTATTTT. Protein product: CASSYEGLAVTDTQYF. The V call is TRBV6-2 or TRBV6-3, the J call TRBJ2-3; 10 bases line up with TRBD2. CDR3 length: 16 amino acids. Per the germline V gene, CDR1 is MNHEY and CDR2 is SVGEGT. The V and J ends lost 2 bases and 2 bases, in that order; junction bases with no gene match: 4.

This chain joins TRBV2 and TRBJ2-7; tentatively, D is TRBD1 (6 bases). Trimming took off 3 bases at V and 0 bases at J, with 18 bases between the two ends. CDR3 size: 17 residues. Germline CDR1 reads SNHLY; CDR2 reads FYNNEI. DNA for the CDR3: TGTGCCAGCAGTGAGGTGTTGGGGGCCCAAAGCTCCTACGAGCAGTACTTC. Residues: CASSEVLGAQSSYEQYF. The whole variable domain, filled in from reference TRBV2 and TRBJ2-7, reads EPEVTQTPSHQVTQMGQEVILRCVPISNHLYFYWYRQILGQKVEFLVSFYNNEISEKSEIFDDQFSVERPDGSNFTLKIRSTKLEDSAMYFCASSEVLGAQSSYEQYFGPGTRLTVT.

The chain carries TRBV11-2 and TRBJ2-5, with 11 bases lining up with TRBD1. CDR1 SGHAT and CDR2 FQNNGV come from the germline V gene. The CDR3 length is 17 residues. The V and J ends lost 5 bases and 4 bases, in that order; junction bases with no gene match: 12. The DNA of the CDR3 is TGTGCCAGCAGCAGGACAGGGGGCATCGGGTTGGGAGAGACCCAGTACTTC. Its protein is CASSRTGGIGLGETQYF.

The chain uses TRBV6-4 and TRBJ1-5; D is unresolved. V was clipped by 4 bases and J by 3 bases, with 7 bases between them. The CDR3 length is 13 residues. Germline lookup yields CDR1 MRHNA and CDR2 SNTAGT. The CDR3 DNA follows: TGTGCCAGCAGTGGGAGCGTCAATCAGCCCCAGCATTTT. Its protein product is CASSGSVNQPQHF.

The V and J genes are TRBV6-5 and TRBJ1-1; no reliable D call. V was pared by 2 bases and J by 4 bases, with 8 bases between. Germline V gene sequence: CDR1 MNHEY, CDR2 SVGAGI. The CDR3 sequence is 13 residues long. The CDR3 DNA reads TGTGCCAGCAGTTACGGGAGGAGCACTGAAGCTTTCTTT. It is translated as CASSYGRSTEAFF.

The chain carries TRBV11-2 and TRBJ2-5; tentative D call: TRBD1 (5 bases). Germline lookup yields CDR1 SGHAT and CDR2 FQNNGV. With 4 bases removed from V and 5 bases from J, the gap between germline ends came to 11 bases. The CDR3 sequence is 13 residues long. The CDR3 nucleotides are TGTGCCAGCAGCTCCGCCAGGGCGGAGACCCAGTACTTC. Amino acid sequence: CASSSARAETQYF.